A selection of T cell receptor beta chains follows, all from one sample in a study of monozygotic twins with inflammatory bowel disease. Using the 5' RACE reads, TCRdb records one entry per CDR3 protein without DNA. The table lists 95,000 to 110,000 distinct CDR3 sequences. The source material was blood. The receptor source for this set is a human donor with ulcerative colitis or Crohn's disease, or a healthy co-twin of an affected twin (not recorded which). Each CDR3 is given with its conserved first and last residue. The order of the fields is CDR3 protein, V gene, CDR3 length, J gene.

CSASRLGVGTEAFF | TRBV20-1 | 14 | TRBJ1-1
CASSYTSGSTGELFF | TRBV7-2 | 15 | TRBJ2-2
CASSTTSSYEQYF | TRBV7-2 | 13 | TRBJ2-7
CASSSPGGVRLLVGDEQFF | TRBV6-2/TRBV6-3 | 19 | TRBJ2-1
CASSFRLAGSSYNEQFF | TRBV7-3 | 17 | TRBJ2-1
CSVAGEGGEKLFF | TRBV29-1 | 13 | TRBJ1-4
CASSFHWTGTSGGEQFF | TRBV5-1 | 17 | TRBJ2-1
CASSQGAGGVETQYF | TRBV7-9 | 15 | TRBJ2-5
CASSYSVGPRGYGYTF | TRBV6-2/TRBV6-3 | 16 | TRBJ1-2
CANSLAPGLSYNEQFF | TRBV5-1 | 16 | TRBJ2-1
CASSLSRAGGRINGYEQYF | TRBV5-1 | 19 | TRBJ2-7
CASSLSGGLGGELFF | TRBV28 | 15 | TRBJ2-2
CASSRALDQPQHF | TRBV5-1 | 13 | TRBJ1-5
CASSLDVGARFF | TRBV7-2 | 12 | TRBJ2-1
CASSFPGQGDYEQYF | TRBV7-8 | 15 | TRBJ2-7
CASSGRLVGYEQYF | TRBV27 | 14 | TRBJ2-7
CASSQDMYKLTQYF | TRBV3-1 | 14 | TRBJ2-3
CASSLDTSNQPQHF | TRBV7-9 | 14 | TRBJ1-5
CASSPGTGVGNQPQHF | TRBV5-1 | 16 | TRBJ1-5
CASSLWREGTGGNIQYF | TRBV5-4 | 17 | TRBJ2-4
CASSINNEQFF | TRBV28 | 11 | TRBJ2-1
CASSSGQGLEEQYF | TRBV5-1 | 14 | TRBJ2-7
CASSHAVWSSYNSPLHF | TRBV4-3 | 17 | TRBJ1-6
CASSFSSRDSWSYEQYF | TRBV5-1 | 17 | TRBJ2-7
CASSQPSHSYEQYF | TRBV7-9 | 14 | TRBJ2-7
CSVKTTSVEQYF | TRBV29-1 | 12 | TRBJ2-7
CASSEDKSYGYTF | TRBV5-1 | 13 | TRBJ1-2
CASSPGQGSAGANVLTF | TRBV5-1 | 17 | TRBJ2-6
CASSPASGGWSRETQYF | TRBV5-1 | 17 | TRBJ2-5
CASSQDPAGGGTDTQYF | TRBV4-3 | 17 | TRBJ2-3
CASNRDRDEQYF | TRBV7-9 | 12 | TRBJ2-7
CASSSSWQVANVLTF | TRBV7-2 | 15 | TRBJ2-6
CASSQAGGSLGEQYF | TRBV7-2 | 15 | TRBJ2-7
CASSPVIGGELFF | TRBV11-2 | 13 | TRBJ2-2
CASSQEKTPASPLHF | TRBV4-3 | 15 | TRBJ1-6
CATALPREGSAFNQPQHF | TRBV27 | 18 | TRBJ1-5
CASSPTGEVELFF | TRBV5-6 | 13 | TRBJ2-2
CASSYSRGSNTEAFF | TRBV6-5 | 15 | TRBJ1-1
CASSQRTGARETQYF | TRBV4-3 | 15 | TRBJ2-5
CSVKWGAKNIQYF | TRBV29-1 | 13 | TRBJ2-4
CSGLGLQGARETQYF | TRBV29-1 | 15 | TRBJ2-5
CASSAGAGGIYEQYF | TRBV12-3/TRBV12-4 | 15 | TRBJ2-7
CASSSSDRANEQFF | TRBV7-9 | 14 | TRBJ2-1
CASSFQRDCTEAFF | TRBV7-9 | 14 | TRBJ1-1
CATSVAGQGYTF | TRBV24-1 | 12 | TRBJ1-2
CASSSETGGRNEQFF | TRBV5-5 | 15 | TRBJ2-1
CASSYSAGINQPQHF | TRBV6-5 | 15 | TRBJ1-5
CASSSSREKLFF | TRBV5-1 | 12 | TRBJ1-4